Shown below are 29 T cell receptor beta chains from a single sample sequenced in a study of graft-versus-host responses after intestinal transplantation. Antigens for these TCRs are unknown. Profiled with immunoSEQ multiplex PCR; TCRdb holds only in-frame clones, not every one. The sample has about 100,000 clones; roughly 87% are singletons. The source material was unstimulated CD4+ T cells sorted from spleen or lymph node cells, sampled before transplant. Every receptor here comes from a human donor who was the organ donor for an intestinal transplant.

This chain connects TRBV6-1 to TRBJ1-3; no reliable D call. Germline V gives CDR1 MNHNS, CDR2 SASEGT. The CDR3 consists of 12 residues. The V end was cut by 9 bases, the J end by 0 bases, with 6 bases between. CDR3 in DNA: TGTGCCAGTGTTTTCTCTGGAAACACCATATATTTT. Translated, it gives CASVFSGNTIYF.

This chain joins TRBV6-1 and TRBJ2-3; D might be TRBD1 (5 bases). The CDR3 has 13 residues. Germline CDR1 and CDR2: MNHNS and SASEGT. V was trimmed by 4 bases and J by 6 bases, leaving 11 bases between them. The CDR3 here is CASSVGVSDTQYF. CDR3 DNA sequence: TGTGCCAGCAGTGTAGGGGTATCGGATACGCAGTATTTT.

V and J are TRBV11-2 and TRBJ1-4, with D uncertain. Germline-derived CDR1 and CDR2 are SGHAT and FQNNGV. The V end was cut by 5 bases, the J end by 3 bases, with 19 bases between. The CDR3 has 17 residues. CDR3 residues: CASSRTGSPNPNEKLFF. The CDR3 nucleotides read TGTGCCAGCAGCCGGACGGGCTCTCCGAACCCTAATGAAAAACTGTTTTTT.

This chain uses TRBV12-2 with TRBJ1-1. TRBV12-2 is an annotated pseudogene. The CDR3 is 16 residues long. CDR3 in amino acids: CASRLAQGGVDTEAFF. DNA for the CDR3: TGTGCAAGTCGCCTCGCTCAAGGAGGGGTGGACACTGAAGCTTTCTTT.

This chain links TRBV11-2 with TRBJ2-1, with D perhaps TRBD2 (5 bases). Germline assignment: CDR1 SGHAT and CDR2 FQNNGV. The CDR3 consists of 12 residues. Trimming pared 2 bases from V and 14 bases from J, leaving 13 bases between. CDR3 in DNA: TGTGCCAGCAGCTTAACGGGTGGGCGGGAGTTCTTC. Protein: CASSLTGGREFF.

About this clone itself: At one boundary the junction diverges from the germline segment, which might be a read error. The chain employs TRBV7-3 and TRBJ1-6; 9 bases line up with TRBD1. Germline V CDR1 and CDR2: SGHTA, FQGTGA. The CDR3 has 15 residues. In DNA form, the CDR3 reads TGTGCCAGCAGCTTAACGGGACAGGGAAATTCACCCTTCCACTTT. Its translation: CASSLTGQGNSPFHF.

V usage is TRBV18 and J usage is TRBJ2-5, with TRBD1 as a possible D gene (6 bases). Germline V gives CDR1 KGHSH, CDR2 LQKENI. The V gene lost 8 bases and the J gene lost 1 base, with 11 bases spanning the gap. This CDR3 is 13 amino acids long. CDR3 region: CASATGLQETQYF. CDR3 nucleotides: TGTGCCAGCGCTACAGGGCTCCAAGAGACCCAGTACTTC.

The chain has TRBV7-2 and TRBJ1-3, with a weak D call TRBD1 (5 bases). Trimming cost V 2 bases and J 0 bases, with 17 bases left between them. CDR3 length equals 18 residues. Germline CDR1 and CDR2: SGHTA and FQGNSA. The CDR3 nucleotides are TGTGCCAGCAGCTTACGACCGATGATGGGGCTCTCTGGAAACACCATATATTTT. Encoded protein: CASSLRPMMGLSGNTIYF.

The chain joins TRBV5-5 to TRBJ1-4; 8 bases map to TRBD1. The CDR3 length is 15 residues. V trimming: 2 bases; J trimming: 8 bases; junction bases outside the gene matches: 8. CDR1 and CDR2 (germline): SGHKS, YYEKEE (reference sequence). The CDR3 DNA sequence: TGTGCCAGCAGCTTCAAGGGAACAGGGGGGGAAAAACTGTTTTTT. Protein sequence: CASSFKGTGGEKLFF. Drawing the rest from reference TRBV5-5 and TRBJ1-4, the complete variable domain is DAGVTQSPTHLIKTRGQQVTLRCSPISGHKSVSWYQQVLGQGPQFIFQYYEKEERGRGNFPDRFSARQFPNYSSELNVNALLLGDSALYLCASSFKGTGGEKLFFGSGTQLSVL.

The V gene is TRBV5-5, the J gene TRBJ2-7; 9 bases fit TRBD1. Per germline, CDR1 SGHKS and CDR2 YYEKEE (reference sequence). CDR3 length: 14 residues. The J segment lost 2 bases and the V segment lost 0 bases, leaving 0 bases of the junction unmatched. CDR3 loop: CASSLGQGAYEQYF. The CDR3 DNA reads TGTGCCAGCAGCTTGGGACAGGGGGCCTACGAGCAGTACTTC.

This sequence joins TRBV23-1 and TRBJ1-5, with D hard to call. TRBV23-1 is recorded as an ORF, its role being uncertain. The V and J ends lost 2 bases and 7 bases respectively, with 18 bases between them. The CDR3 extends over 16 amino acids. Here the CDR3 DNA reads TGCGCCAGCAGTCAAACCCGGGAGAAGGTTGGACAGCCCCAGCATTTT. Residues: CASSQTREKVGQPQHF.

The rearrangement joins TRBV30 to TRBJ2-5; 8 nucleotides agree with TRBD1. This CDR3 has 14 residues. V gave up 1 base and J gave up 7 bases; unmatched junction bases: 8. The germline V gene has CDR1 GTSNPN and CDR2 SVGIG (reference sequence). CDR3 sequence: CAWSAGTGGGTQYF. CDR3 DNA sequence: TGTGCCTGGAGTGCCGGGACAGGTGGAGGGACCCAGTACTTC.

V and J are TRBV7-2 and TRBJ2-7; D remains unclear. The V gene lost 1 base and the J gene lost 2 bases, with 6 bases spanning the gap. Germline CDR1 is SGHTA and CDR2 is FQGNSA. The CDR3 contains 13 residues. The CDR3 DNA sequence: TGTGCCAGCAGCTTAGTTGTCACCTACGAGCAGTACTTC. Encoded protein: CASSLVVTYEQYF.

The table lists this clone with a count of one. This rearrangement joins TRBV9 to TRBJ2-3, with D hard to call. The germline V gene has CDR1 SGDLS and CDR2 YYNGEE. With 0 bases removed from V and 4 bases from J, the gap between germline ends came to 3 bases. This CDR3 is 12 amino acids long. The CDR3 loop reads CASSVGSDTQYF. As DNA, the CDR3 is TGTGCCAGCAGCGTAGGATCAGATACGCAGTATTTT.

CDR3 bases: TGCGCCAGCAGCCAGGCCAAATACGGGACGGTGGTTGAAGCTTTCTTT. Protein: CASSQAKYGTVVEAFF. The gene calls are TRBV4-1 and TRBJ1-1; D is possibly TRBD1 (5 bases). The CDR3 covers 16 residues. V lost 3 bases to trimming and J lost 7 bases, with 21 bases between them. Looked up from germline, CDR1 is MGHRA and CDR2 is YSYEKL.

The V gene is TRBV5-1, the J gene TRBJ2-2; unclear D gene. This CDR3 comprises 15 residues. The germline CDR1 and CDR2 sequences are SGHRS and YFSETQ. V shed 1 base and J shed 4 bases, with 11 bases lying between them. This chain's CDR3 is CASSLNPRATGELFF. The CDR3 bases are TGCGCCAGCAGCTTGAATCCCCGGGCCACCGGGGAGCTGTTTTTT.

This chain joins TRBV4-2 and TRBJ1-4; 10 positions match TRBD1. The J segment lost 8 bases and the V segment lost 5 bases, leaving 8 bases of the junction unmatched. There are 15 residues in the CDR3. CDR1 and CDR2 from the germline V gene are LGHNA and YNFKEQ. CDR3 protein: CASSDEDRGLEKLFF. The CDR3 nucleotides read TGTGCCAGCAGCGACGAAGACAGGGGGCTAGAAAAACTGTTTTTT.

The gene calls are TRBV5-4 and TRBJ1-2; 8 bases are a match to TRBD1. The CDR3 has 14 amino acids. After removal of 1 base from V and 4 bases from J, the junction contained 3 bases not matched to a gene. CDR1 and CDR2 from the germline V gene are SGHNT and YYREEE (reference sequence). CDR3 protein: CASSLTDRGYGYTF. Written as DNA, the CDR3 is TGTGCCAGCAGCTTGACAGACAGGGGCTATGGCTACACCTTC.

The chain is built from TRBV25-1 and TRBJ1-2, with D possibly being TRBD1 (6 bases). Deletions cut 4 bases from V and 0 bases from J, with 15 bases between. The germline V gene encodes CDR1 MGHDK and CDR2 SYGVNS. CDR3 length: 16 amino acids. Here the CDR3 reads CASSVGTKAPNYGYTF. The CDR3 DNA follows: TGTGCCAGCAGTGTCGGGACAAAAGCGCCTAACTATGGCTACACCTTC.

The CDR3 reads CASSSPGQAYGYTF. In DNA, the CDR3 is TGTGCCAGCAGCTCACCGGGACAAGCCTATGGCTACACCTTC. V is TRBV5-6 and J is TRBJ1-2, with a possible D match to TRBD1 (6 bases). The germline gives CDR1 SGHDT, CDR2 YYEEEE. Trimming removed 3 bases from V and 4 bases from J, with 13 bases in between. The CDR3 totals 14 residues.

V usage is TRBV7-3 and J usage is TRBJ2-5; D unresolved. Trimming took off 3 bases at V and 2 bases at J, with 1 base between the two ends. The CDR3 is 11 amino acids. CDR1 SGHTA and CDR2 FQGTGA come from the germline V gene. This CDR3 reads CASSFQETQYF. The CDR3 DNA reads as TGTGCCAGCAGCTTTCAAGAGACCCAGTACTTC.

The chain carries TRBV5-1 and TRBJ2-3; no firm D call. This CDR3 contains 13 residues. The germline V gene encodes CDR1 SGHRS and CDR2 YFSETQ. V was cut by 5 bases and J by 6 bases, with 13 bases left in between. The CDR3, as DNA: TGCGCCAGCAGACACTACCTTGGGGATACGCAGTATTTT. It codes for CASRHYLGDTQYF.

V usage is TRBV28 and J usage is TRBJ1-2, with a tentative D call TRBD1 (5 bases). From germline, CDR1 is MDHEN and CDR2 SYDVKM. Trimming pared 6 bases from V and 3 bases from J, leaving 14 bases between. CDR3 length equals 14 residues. The DNA of the CDR3 is TGTGCCAGCAGATCGCCGGGACGGGACTATGGCTACACCTTC. Amino acids: CASRSPGRDYGYTF.

The chain carries TRBV6-5 and TRBJ1-6, with D hard to call. The germline CDR1 and CDR2 sequences are MNHEY and SVGAGI. Trimming left V 6 bases short and J 6 bases short, with 15 bases between. The CDR3 length is 15 residues. As DNA, the CDR3 is TGTGCCAGCAGGACCCATGGAGGTCCTAATTCACCCCTCCACTTT. Translation: CASRTHGGPNSPLHF.

This clone was recorded once. The CDR3 DNA reads as TGTGCCAGCTCCCCGCCGGGATTACTCTCTGGGGCCAACGTCCTGACTTTC. Its translation: CASSPPGLLSGANVLTF. The chain carries TRBV28 and TRBJ2-6; TRBD2 might be the D (5 bases). Per germline, CDR1 MDHEN and CDR2 SYDVKM. V was pared by 8 bases and J by 0 bases, with 17 bases between. CDR3 length: 17 residues.

The table lists this clone with a count of one. J is TRBJ1-6 and V is TRBV7-9, with 7 positions matching TRBD1. Germline-derived CDR1 and CDR2 are SEHNR and FQNEAQ (reference sequence). V trimming: 3 bases; J trimming: 7 bases; junction bases outside the gene matches: 6. The CDR3 has 15 residues. CDR3 coding DNA: TGTGCCAGCAGCTTGGGTGGGACAGAGAATTCACCCCTCCACTTT. It specifies CASSLGGTENSPLHF.

The chain employs TRBV6-4 and TRBJ2-3; D gene ambiguous. This CDR3 region has 13 residues. Germline values: CDR1 MRHNA, CDR2 SNTAGT. Trimming removed 5 bases from V and 0 bases from J, with 6 bases in between. This CDR3 reads CASSRASTDTQYF. CDR3 nucleotide sequence: TGTGCCAGCAGTCGCGCTAGCACAGATACGCAGTATTTT.

V usage is TRBV30 and J usage is TRBJ1-6; D might be TRBD1 (5 bases). V was trimmed by 4 bases and J by 7 bases, leaving 11 bases between them. Germline V gives CDR1 GTSNPN, CDR2 SVGIG (reference sequence). The CDR3 sequence is 13 residues long. DNA of the CDR3: TGTGCCTGGACGGAGAGGGGAAATTCACCCCTCCACTTT. Translated, it gives CAWTERGNSPLHF.

The chain employs TRBV6-6 and TRBJ1-6; weak D call: TRBD1 (5 bases). Germline V gives CDR1 MNHNY, CDR2 SVGAGI (reference sequence). The CDR3 runs 15 residues. The ends were cut back, 2 bases at V and 7 bases at J, with 12 bases in the middle. CDR3 in DNA: TGTGCCAGCAGTTACCTTGCCTGGGGCAATTCACCCCTCCACTTT. Its translation: CASSYLAWGNSPLHF.